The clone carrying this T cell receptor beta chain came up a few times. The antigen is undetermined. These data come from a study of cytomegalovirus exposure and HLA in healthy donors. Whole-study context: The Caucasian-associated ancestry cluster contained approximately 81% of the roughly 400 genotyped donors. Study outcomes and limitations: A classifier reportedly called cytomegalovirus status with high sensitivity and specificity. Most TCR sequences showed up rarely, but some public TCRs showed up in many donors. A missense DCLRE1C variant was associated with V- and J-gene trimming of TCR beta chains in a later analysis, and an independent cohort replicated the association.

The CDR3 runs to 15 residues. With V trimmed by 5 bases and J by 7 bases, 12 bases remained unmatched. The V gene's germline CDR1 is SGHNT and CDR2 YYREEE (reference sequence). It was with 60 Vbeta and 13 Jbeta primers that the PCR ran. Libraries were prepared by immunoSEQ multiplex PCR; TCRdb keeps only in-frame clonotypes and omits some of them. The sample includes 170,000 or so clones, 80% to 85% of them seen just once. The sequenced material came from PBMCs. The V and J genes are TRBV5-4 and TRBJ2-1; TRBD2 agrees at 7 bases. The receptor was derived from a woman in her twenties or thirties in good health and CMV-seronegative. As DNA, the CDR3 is TGTGCCAGCAGTACCGGACTAGTCTCCCGGAATGAGCAGTTCTTC. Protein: CASSTGLVSRNEQFF.